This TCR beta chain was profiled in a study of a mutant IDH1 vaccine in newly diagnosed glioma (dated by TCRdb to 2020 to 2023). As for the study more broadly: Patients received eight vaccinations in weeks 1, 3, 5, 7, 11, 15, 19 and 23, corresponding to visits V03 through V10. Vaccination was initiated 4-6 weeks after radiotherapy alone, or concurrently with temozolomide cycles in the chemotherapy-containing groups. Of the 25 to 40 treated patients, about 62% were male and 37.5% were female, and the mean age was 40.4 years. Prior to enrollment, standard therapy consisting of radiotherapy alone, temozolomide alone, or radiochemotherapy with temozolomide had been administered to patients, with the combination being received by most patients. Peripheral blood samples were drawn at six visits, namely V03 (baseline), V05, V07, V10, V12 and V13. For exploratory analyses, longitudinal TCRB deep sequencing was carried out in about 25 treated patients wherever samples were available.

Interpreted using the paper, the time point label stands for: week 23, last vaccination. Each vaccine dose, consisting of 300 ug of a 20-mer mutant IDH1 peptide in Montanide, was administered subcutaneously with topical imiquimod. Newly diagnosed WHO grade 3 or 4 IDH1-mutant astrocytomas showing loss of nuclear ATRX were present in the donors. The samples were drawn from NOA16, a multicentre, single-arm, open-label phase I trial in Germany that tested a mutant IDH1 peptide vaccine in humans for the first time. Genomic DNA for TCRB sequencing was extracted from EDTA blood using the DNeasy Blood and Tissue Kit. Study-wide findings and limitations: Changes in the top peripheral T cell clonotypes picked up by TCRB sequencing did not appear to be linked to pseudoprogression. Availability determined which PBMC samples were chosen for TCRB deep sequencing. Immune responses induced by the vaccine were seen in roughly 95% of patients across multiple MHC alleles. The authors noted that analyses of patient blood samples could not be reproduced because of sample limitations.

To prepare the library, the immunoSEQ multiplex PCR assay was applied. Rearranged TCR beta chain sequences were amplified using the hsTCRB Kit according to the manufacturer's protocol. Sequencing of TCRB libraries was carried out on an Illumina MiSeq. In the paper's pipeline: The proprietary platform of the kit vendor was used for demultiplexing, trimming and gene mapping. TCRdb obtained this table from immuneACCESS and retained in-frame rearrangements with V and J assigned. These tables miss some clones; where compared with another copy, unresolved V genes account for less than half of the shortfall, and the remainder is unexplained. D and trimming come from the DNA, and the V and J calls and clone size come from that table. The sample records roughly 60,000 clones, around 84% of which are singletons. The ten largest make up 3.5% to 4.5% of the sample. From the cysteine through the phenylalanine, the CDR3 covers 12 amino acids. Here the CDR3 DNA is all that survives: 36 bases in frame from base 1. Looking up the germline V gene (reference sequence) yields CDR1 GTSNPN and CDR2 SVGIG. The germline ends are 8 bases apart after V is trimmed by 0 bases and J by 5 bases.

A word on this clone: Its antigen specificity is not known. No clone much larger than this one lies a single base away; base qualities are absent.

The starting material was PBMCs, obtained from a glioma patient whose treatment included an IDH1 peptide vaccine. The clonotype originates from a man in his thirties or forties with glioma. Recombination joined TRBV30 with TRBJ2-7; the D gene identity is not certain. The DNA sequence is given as TGTGCCTGGAGTGTACAGTGGGACGAGCAGTACTTC. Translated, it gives CAWSVQWDEQYF. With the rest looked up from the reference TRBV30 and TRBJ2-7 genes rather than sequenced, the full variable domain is SQTIHQWPATLVQPVGSPLSLECTVEGTSNPNLYWYRQAAGRGLQLLFYSVGIGQISSEVPQNLSASRPQDRQFILSSKKLLLSDSGFYLCAWSVQWDEQYFGPGTRLTVT.